This TCR beta chain was identified during a study of long-term antiretroviral therapy in people with HIV. Overall study findings and caveats: Post-ART samples showed increased diversity that remained below transplant donor control levels.

The germline V gene encodes CDR1 PRHDT and CDR2 FYEKMQ (reference sequence). Trimming cost V 3 bases and J 12 bases, with 2 bases left between them. This CDR3 contains 8 residues. With survey level as its setting, the immunoSEQ assay was v3.0. The method was immunoSEQ multiplex PCR; TCRdb's version includes in-frame clones alone and lacks a portion of them. The table includes 20,000 to 25,000 clones, approximately 84% detected once. On this clone: No antigen is known for it.

People in the study who had HIV all got their treatment in the United States. The chain has TRBV13 and TRBJ1-2; D is unclear. The sequencing here drew on unsorted PBMCs, taken 0.5 years before starting antiretroviral therapy. The receptor comes from a man aged 35 to 55 with HIV. CDR3 bases: TGTGCCAGCAGCTTCGACACCTTC. This encodes CASSFDTF.